The following is a T cell receptor (beta chain) sequence with its context. Its antigen is undetermined. The CDR3 spans 20 residues. The germline gives CDR1 MGHRA, CDR2 YSYEKL. Germline trimming cut 3 bases from V and 2 bases from J; bases unmatched to any gene: 18. This entry comes from a study of cytomegalovirus exposure and HLA in healthy donors. Study-level results: Diagnosis of cytomegalovirus status made by the classifier reportedly showed high specificity and sensitivity. Later work found most CMV-associated TCR beta chains apparently HLA-restricted. As confirmed in vitro, a few CMV-associated chains were specific for CMV antigens.

PCR employed 60 Vbeta and 13 Jbeta primers. Assay: immunoSEQ multiplex PCR; the TCRdb copy retains only in-frame clones and omits some. This table holds roughly 120,000 clones, 84% found once. This clonotype was obtained from a woman between 18 and 29 years old in good health and CMV-seropositive. The sample comprised PBMCs. The chain carries TRBV4-1 and TRBJ2-3; 9 bases are shared with TRBD2. CDR3 in amino acids: CASSHPSRLAGPEFTDTQYF. The CDR3 DNA reads as TGCGCCAGCAGCCATCCCTCCCGTCTAGCGGGGCCCGAGTTCACAGATACGCAGTATTTT.